The sequence of this T cell receptor beta chain was determined in a study of response to subunit inactivated influenza vaccine. Remarks on this clonotype: The antigen is not known.

The germline CDR1 and CDR2 sequences are DFQATT and SNEGSKA (reference sequence). This CDR3 is built from 16 residues. V was cut by 3 bases and J by 0 bases, with 15 bases left in between. TCRdb recomputed calls from the RT-PCR reads with MiXCR, one row per CDR3 protein. The data contain roughly 150,000 distinct CDR3 sequences, about a tenth of them singletons. Broader study findings: Few additional T cells are recruited per seasonal influenza vaccination, authors suggested.

V is TRBV20-1 and J is TRBJ1-5, with D tentatively TRBD1 (6 bases). This receptor was taken from a middle-aged man who received an inactivated influenza vaccine. This specimen was non-naive T cells sorted from PBMCs, taken 40 to 50 days after vaccination. CDR3 DNA sequence: TGCAGTGCTAGTACACTAGACAGGCGTAGCAATCAGCCCCAGCATTTT. This translates into CSASTLDRRSNQPQHF.